This passage covers 9 T cell receptor beta chains from one sample sequenced in a study of PD-L1 blockade in urothelial cancer. The repertoire was sequenced with immunoSEQ multiplex PCR; TCRdb's copy has only in-frame clones and lacks some. The sample lists around 79,000 clones; approximately 80% were seen once. Time point: pretreatment peripheral blood. The source material was PBMCs, sampled around atezolizumab (anti-PD-L1) treatment. These receptors all come from a man aged 35-49 years with urothelial cancer.

The rearrangement uses TRBV15 and TRBJ1-3; perhaps TRBD1 as D (5 bases). The germline V and J ends were trimmed by 4 bases and 2 bases, with 18 bases remaining between them. The V gene's germline CDR1 is LNHNV and CDR2 YYDKDF (reference sequence). This CDR3 comprises 17 residues. The CDR3 DNA follows: TGTGCCACCAGCAAGCATCCCCCCAGGGCTCCTGGAAACACCATATATTTT. Amino acids: CATSKHPPRAPGNTIYF.

V gene TRBV6-5 combines with J gene TRBJ2-4; weak D call: TRBD2 (6 bases). Germline lookup yields CDR1 MNHEY and CDR2 SVGAGI. The CDR3 has 14 residues. The ends were cut back, 0 bases at V and 6 bases at J, with 9 bases in the middle. The CDR3 is CASSYSPGGNIQYF. DNA for the CDR3: TGTGCCAGCAGTTACTCCCCCGGGGGAAACATTCAGTACTTC.

V gene TRBV9 combines with J gene TRBJ2-2; D is uncertain. CDR1 and CDR2 from the germline V gene are SGDLS and YYNGEE. V shed 0 bases and J shed 4 bases, with 7 bases lying between them. This CDR3 comprises 14 residues. The CDR3 DNA follows: TGTGCCAGCAGCGTAGTAGAGAGCACCGGGGAGCTGTTTTTT. As protein: CASSVVESTGELFF.

The rearrangement uses TRBV10-2 and TRBJ2-1; tentative D call: TRBD2 (6 bases). This CDR3 spans 15 amino acids. Germline V lookup: CDR1 WSHSY, CDR2 SAAADI. V was pared by 6 bases and J by 5 bases, with 17 bases between. The CDR3 DNA sequence: TGCGCCAGCAGCCGTGCGCTAGCGAGACACAATGAGCAGTTCTTC. Protein: CASSRALARHNEQFF.

The genes are TRBV27 and TRBJ2-1, with 8 bases fitting TRBD2. The CDR3 is 13 amino acids. J gave up 9 bases and V 6 bases, and 7 bases lay outside the gene matches. The germline gives CDR1 MNHEY, CDR2 SMNVEV (reference sequence). The CDR3: CASSRTSSTEQFF. In DNA form, the CDR3 reads TGTGCCAGCAGCCGGACTAGCTCCACTGAGCAGTTCTTC.

This clone was observed a handful of times. The chain uses TRBV5-1 and TRBJ1-1; possible D gene TRBD1, 5 bases. CDR3 length: 14 residues. The germline V and J ends were trimmed by 4 bases and 6 bases, with 16 bases remaining between them. CDR1 and CDR2 (germline): SGHRS, YFSETQ. CDR3 residues: CASSLWTRVAEAFF. CDR3 nucleotides: TGCGCCAGCAGCCTCTGGACCAGGGTCGCTGAAGCTTTCTTT.

The chain joins TRBV7-6 to TRBJ2-7; 8 bases fit TRBD2. The length of the CDR3 is 12 residues. The V gene end was trimmed by 5 bases and the J gene end by 6 bases; junction bases not matched to a gene: 3. CDR1 and CDR2 from the germline V gene are SGHVS and FNYEAQ. DNA of the CDR3: TGTGCCAGCAGCCTTCTAGCGGGCGAGCAGTACTTC. Protein sequence: CASSLLAGEQYF.

CDR3 residues: CASRPSGGPGNEQFF. CDR3 bases: TGTGCCAGCAGGCCTTCGGGGGGGCCGGGCAATGAGCAGTTCTTC. This chain connects TRBV7-6 to TRBJ2-1; TRBD2 matches 8 bases. The germline CDR1 and CDR2 sequences are SGHVS and FNYEAQ. CDR3 length: 15 residues. V lost 6 bases to trimming and J lost 6 bases; unmatched junction nucleotides: 10.

V usage is TRBV15 and J usage is TRBJ2-1, with 8 nucleotides matching TRBD2. Trimming at V came to 0 bases and at J to 7 bases, leaving 8 bases not matched to a gene. CDR1 is LNHNV, CDR2 YYDKDF, per germline (reference sequence). This CDR3 comprises 16 residues. This chain's CDR3 is CATSRDWSGSSNEQFF. Here the CDR3 DNA reads TGTGCCACCAGCAGAGATTGGAGCGGGAGTTCTAATGAGCAGTTCTTC.